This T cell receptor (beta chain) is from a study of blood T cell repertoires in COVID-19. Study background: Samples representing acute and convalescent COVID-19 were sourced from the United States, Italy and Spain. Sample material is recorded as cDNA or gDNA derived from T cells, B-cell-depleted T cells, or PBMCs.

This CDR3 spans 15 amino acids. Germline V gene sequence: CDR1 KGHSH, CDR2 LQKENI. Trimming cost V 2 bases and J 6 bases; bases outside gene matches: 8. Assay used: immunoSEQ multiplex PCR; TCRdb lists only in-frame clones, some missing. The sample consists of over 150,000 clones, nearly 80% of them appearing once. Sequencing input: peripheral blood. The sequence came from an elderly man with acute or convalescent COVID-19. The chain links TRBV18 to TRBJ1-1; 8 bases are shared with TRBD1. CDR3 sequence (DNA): TGTGCCAGCTCACCATGGGTACAGGGGGTCTCTGAAGCTTTCTTT. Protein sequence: CASSPWVQGVSEAFF.